The 9 T cell receptor beta chains reported below all come from one sample, sequenced in a study of tissue T cells after allogeneic stem cell transplantation. Repertoires were generated with immunoSEQ multiplex PCR, while TCRdb's copy carries only in-frame clones and drops some. This repertoire shows around 6,000 clones, around 48% found once; its top ten account for 35% to 40%. The sample's time point: mouse harvest day 14 after allogeneic transplant. The graft held 10^6 splenic CD5+ T cells and 10^7 T-cell-depleted bone marrow cells. The sample comprised gut tissue. The receptor set was obtained from a female BALB/c mouse given C57BL/6 T cells with graft-versus-host disease after an allogeneic hematopoietic cell transplant.

On this clone itself: All gene names here are mouse names. The read ends 1 residue before the CDR3 terminus; that terminus is restored from the germline J gene. The genes are TRBV26 and TRBJ1-1; D call uncertain. Looked up from germline, CDR1 is KGHPV and CDR2 is FQNQEV (reference sequence). The CDR3 spans 13 residues. Trimming cost V 6 bases and J 0 bases, with 8 bases left between them. The chain's CDR3 is CASRHIANTEVFF. Incomplete CDR3 DNA: TGTGCCAGCAGGCACATTGCAAACACAGAAGTCTTC.

As concerns this clone: Any gene name here is a mouse gene name. The read terminates 1 residue before the CDR3 end, so the remaining end is supplied by the germline J gene. The chain links TRBV26 to TRBJ2-7; D unclear. CDR1 and CDR2 (germline): KGHPV, FQNQEV (reference sequence). Trimming removed 0 bases at V and 3 bases at J, with 6 bases between. This CDR3 spans 13 amino acids. CDR3 bases read: TGTGCCAGCAGTCTGTCGATGGGCTATGAACAGTAC. Amino acid sequence: CASSLSMGYEQY. The complete CDR3 sequence is CASSLSMGYEQYF. Using reference TRBV26 and TRBJ2-7 for the parts outside the CDR3, the full variable domain is NSKVIQTPRYLVKGQGQKAKMRCIPEKGHPVVFWYQQNKNNEFKFLINFQNQEVLQQIDMTEKRFSAECPSNSPCSLEIQSSEAGDSALYLCASSLSMGYEQYFGPGTRLTVL.

Only a few counts were recorded for this clone. Gene names are mouse gene names. The read halts 1 residue ahead of the CDR3 end, with the missing end drawn from the germline J gene. This rearrangement joins TRBV15 to TRBJ1-4; TRBD1 matches 7 bases. The ends lost 6 bases at V and 5 bases at J; junction bases unmatched: 0. Per the germline V gene, CDR1 is SGHND and CDR2 is FRSKSL. The CDR3 length is 12 residues. CDR3 bases read: TGTGCCAGCAGACAGGGGAACGAAAGATTATTT. This codes for CASRQGNERLF. Given in full, the CDR3 is CASRQGNERLFF.

With regard to this clone: Mouse names are used for the genes. Coverage ceases 1 residue before the CDR3 finishes, and the germline J gene fills in the end. The V gene is TRBV3, the J gene TRBJ2-7, with D perhaps assigned TRBD1 or TRBD2 (5 bases each). V was shortened by 3 bases and J by 7 bases, with 16 bases between the two germline ends. The CDR3 length is 14 residues. CDR1 and CDR2 from the germline V gene are SNHLY and FYNGKV (reference sequence). The CDR3: CASSFSGTGAEQYF. Incomplete CDR3 DNA: TGTGCCAGCAGCTTCTCCGGGACCGGTGCGGAACAGTAC.

Comments on this clone: Genes and germline come from the mouse. The CDR3 end is not reached by the read, which stops 1 residue before it; the germline J gene fills it in. This rearrangement joins TRBV3 to TRBJ2-4; D gene ambiguous. Germline loops: CDR1 SNHLY, CDR2 FYNGKV (reference sequence). V was trimmed by 4 bases and J by 0 bases, leaving 8 bases between them. The CDR3 is 14 residues long. CDR3 region: CASSWYPSQNTLYF. The CDR3 DNA, read in part, is TGTGCCAGCAGCTGGTACCCTAGTCAAAACACCTTGTAC.

About this clone itself: Genes and germline come from the mouse. The read halts 1 residue ahead of the CDR3 end, with the missing end drawn from the germline J gene. The chain has TRBV23 and TRBJ2-7; TRBD2, the table's D call, was not compared with the DNA. This CDR3 contains 13 residues. Germline V CDR1 and CDR2: KGHTA, FQNQQP. Partial CDR3 DNA: TGCTCCAGCAGGCTGGGGGGGGCATATGAACAGTAC. Its protein product is CSSRLGGAYEQY. The full CDR3 is CSSRLGGAYEQYF.

About this clone: Mouse gene names and germline throughout. The read terminates 1 residue before the CDR3 end, so the remaining end is supplied by the germline J gene. The chain combines TRBV26 with TRBJ1-4; D call uncertain. Per germline, CDR1 KGHPV and CDR2 FQNQEV (reference sequence). The germline V and J ends were trimmed by 1 base and 0 bases, with 3 bases remaining between them. The CDR3 is 14 amino acids. Partial CDR3 DNA: TGTGCCAGCAGTCTGTGGCTTTCCAACGAAAGATTATTT. It encodes CASSLWLSNERLF. The complete CDR3 protein is CASSLWLSNERLFF.

In the case of this clone: Gene names follow the mouse nomenclature. The observed sequence ends 1 residue before the CDR3 terminus, with the missing tail filled in from the germline J gene. The chain combines TRBV16 with TRBJ1-1; TRBD1 might be the D (6 bases). Trimming stripped 1 base from V and 3 bases from J, with 12 bases between. Per germline, CDR1 SGHSA and CDR2 FRNQAP. CDR3 length: 15 amino acids. CDR3 protein: CASSLVPGAYTEVFF. The covered CDR3 bases are TGTGCAAGCAGCTTAGTCCCAGGGGCCTACACAGAAGTCTTC.

About this clone: These gene names are mouse names. The DNA ends 1 residue before the CDR3 does, and the rest of the CDR3 is filled in from the germline J gene. The V call is TRBV2, the J call TRBJ1-2; no definite D call. Germline V gene sequence: CDR1 LGHNA, CDR2 YSYQKL. This CDR3 is built from 17 residues. Trimming cost V 1 base and J 0 bases, with 15 bases left between them. Incomplete CDR3 DNA: TGTGCCAGCAGCCAAGGACCACAAAAGATTGCAAACTCCGACTACACC. This sequence encodes CASSQGPQKIANSDYT. The entire CDR3 protein reads CASSQGPQKIANSDYTF.